A single T cell receptor (beta chain) is shown here with its context. At one of its ends the junction is not consistent with the germline gene, which may arise from a read error. The CDR3 runs to 14 residues. The germline gives CDR1 SEHNR, CDR2 FQNEAQ (reference sequence). These data belong to a study of cytomegalovirus exposure and HLA in healthy donors. Each donor was healthy, and each was a bone marrow donor. The PCR made use of 60 Vbeta and 13 Jbeta primers. Sequenced by immunoSEQ multiplex PCR; TCRdb stores in-frame clones only, minus some. The listing records fewer than 60,000 clones. What was sequenced was PBMCs. This clonotype was sampled from a woman in her twenties or thirties in good health and CMV-seropositive. This chain uses TRBV7-9 with TRBJ2-7; a weak D match, TRBD2 (5 bases). In nucleotides, the CDR3 is TGTGCCAGCAGCGGAGGTGGCGCCACCTACGGGCAGTACTTC. This encodes CASSGGGATYGQYF.